This TCR beta chain was identified in a study of shared clonotypes between healthy human individuals. As for the study in general: There were three CD4 naive, three CD4 memory, two CD8 naive and one CD8 memory plates per donor. The study, taken as a whole, reports: Non-shared clonotypes had lower generation probabilities than clonotypes shared by all four sorted-subset donors.

Investigators divided CD4+ cells into CD45RA+ naive and CD45RA-negative memory subsets. When replicate PCRs were run on sorted subsets, they used approximately 0.2 ug DNA, around 33,000 T cell genomes. Assay used: immunoSEQ multiplex PCR; TCRdb lists only in-frame clones, some missing. This table has some 980,000 clones, roughly 72% appearing once. V lost 0 bases and J lost 1, with 4 bases in between. The CDR3 totals 14 residues. The germline V gene encodes CDR1 SGDLS and CDR2 YYNGEE. Comment on this clone: Its antigen is not identified. A much larger clone is a single base away; this may be a read error. Other DNA sequences within the sample encode an identical CDR3.

Input material: memory CD4+ T cells sorted from blood. The subset here: CD45RA-negative fraction. The sequence derives from a man younger than 35 in good health. V gene TRBV9 combines with J gene TRBJ2-2; D call uncertain. The CDR3 bases are TGTGCCAGCAGCGTAGTGTGGAACACCGGGGAGCTGTTTTTT. This encodes CASSVVWNTGELFF.